This is a list of T cell receptor beta chains from one sample in a study of cytomegalovirus exposure and HLA in healthy donors. Assay used: immunoSEQ multiplex PCR; TCRdb lists only in-frame clones, some missing. The sample consists of more than 150,000 clones, roughly 87% of them appearing once. The material sequenced was PBMCs. These receptors came from a girl less than two years old in good health and CMV-seronegative. Each CDR3 is given with its conserved first and last residue. A D gene is named only where the DNA matches it firmly. Clone size is not always given. Where it is, it says once, few, many or a class for expanded clones.

d_call clone_size j_call v_call cdr3_aa cdr3_nt
TRBD1 . TRBJ2-7 TRBV9 CASSVGATGSEQYF TGTGCCAGCAGCGTAGGAGCGACAGGGTCCGAGCAGTACTTC
TRBD2 . TRBJ2-7 TRBV30 CACQKRGGRVEQYF TGTGCCTGCCAGAAGCGGGGGGGCCGGGTCGAGCAGTACTTC
. once TRBJ2-1 TRBV19 CASSNSLLEQFF TGTGCCAGTAGTAATAGTCTTCTTGAGCAGTTCTTC
. . TRBJ2-6 TRBV18 CASSPSGGIGGANVLTF TGTGCCAGCTCACCATCCGGGGGTATCGGTGGGGCCAACGTCCTGACTTTC
TRBD2 . TRBJ2-7 TRBV2 CASMGLEFYEQYF TGTGCCAGCATGGGACTAGAGTTCTACGAGCAGTACTTC
TRBD2 . TRBJ2-3 TRBV6-5 CASTQLRGDTQYF TGTGCCAGCACCCAGCTTCGGGGGGACACGCAGTATTTT
TRBD1 once TRBJ1-2 TRBV13 CASSSSGQGNGYTF TGTGCCAGCAGCTCCTCGGGACAGGGGAATGGCTACACCTTC
TRBD2 . TRBJ2-7 TRBV18 CASSSTSSGTAYEQYF TGTGCCAGCTCATCAACATCTAGCGGGACCGCCTACGAGCAGTACTTC
TRBD1 . TRBJ1-1 TRBV18 CASSPDRMNTEAFF TGTGCCAGCTCACCGGACAGGATGAACACTGAAGCTTTCTTT
. . TRBJ1-1 TRBV7-9 CASSYVREGGTEAFF TGTGCCAGCAGCTACGTCAGGGAGGGAGGCACTGAAGCTTTCTTT
. . TRBJ1-6 TRBV2 CASNRGSPLHF TGTGCCAGCAATAGGGGTTCACCCCTCCACTTT
TRBD1 . TRBJ1-2 TRBV30 CAWERQGRSYGYTF TGTGCCTGGGAAAGACAGGGTCGTAGTTATGGCTACACCTTC
. . TRBJ2-5 TRBV4-1 CASSQFEKETQYF TGCGCCAGCAGCCAATTTGAGAAAGAGACCCAGTACTTC
. . TRBJ1-2 TRBV9 CASSARGEAGYGYTF TGTGCCAGCAGCGCCAGAGGTGAGGCTGGCTATGGCTACACCTTC
. . TRBJ2-5 TRBV6-1 CASGHAASKETQYF TGTGCCAGCGGTCATGCTGCAAGCAAAGAGACCCAGTACTTC
TRBD1 . TRBJ2-7 TRBV7-2 CASSRYRGQSYEQYF TGTGCCAGCAGCCGTTACAGGGGGCAATCCTACGAGCAGTACTTC
TRBD2 . TRBJ2-1 TRBV5-6 CASSLTGLAFEQFF TGTGCCAGCAGCCTTACGGGACTAGCTTTCGAGCAGTTCTTC
TRBD1 . TRBJ2-3 TRBV19 CASSTGQTFTDTQYF TGTGCCAGTAGTACGGGACAGACCTTCACAGATACGCAGTATTTT
TRBD1 . TRBJ1-2 TRBV5-6 CASSLFGGQGHYGYTF TGTGCCAGCAGCTTGTTTGGGGGACAGGGGCACTATGGCTACACCTTC
. . TRBJ2-2 TRBV7-6 CASSLLFASPSTNTGELFF TGTGCCAGCAGCTTACTCTTTGCGTCGCCGAGCACGAACACCGGGGAGCTGTTTTTT
TRBD1 . TRBJ1-6 TRBV6-1 CASRDRVHSPLHF TGTGCCAGCAGGGACAGGGTGCATTCACCCCTCCACTTT
TRBD2 . TRBJ2-5 TRBV4-2 CASSQGKAGGNQETQYF TGTGCCAGCAGCCAAGGGAAGGCGGGAGGTAACCAAGAGACCCAGTACTTC
TRBD2 . TRBJ2-5 TRBV7-2 CASAPGGSQETQYF TGTGCCAGCGCTCCGGGAGGTTCTCAAGAGACCCAGTACTTC